The 24 T cell receptor beta chains below all came from one sample that was sequenced in a study of CD8 T cells in ankylosing spondylitis. One entry per CDR3 protein, called by TCRdb with MiXCR from the 5' RACE reads. The sample consists of 300,000 to 350,000 distinct CDR3 sequences, approximately 10% of them appearing once. The sample was blood, either unsorted or a sorted T cell fraction (not recorded which). Receptor source: a female donor with ankylosing spondylitis or in good health (not recorded which).

This clonotype showed up many times. The chain joins TRBV20-1 to TRBJ2-6, with D hard to call. The CDR3 runs to 15 residues. CDR1 and CDR2 from the germline V gene are DFQATT and SNEGSKA (reference sequence). V gave up 7 bases and J gave up 2 bases, with 15 bases separating them. The CDR3 spells CSVVDWNPGANVLTF. The CDR3 bases are TGCAGTGTCGTCGATTGGAACCCTGGGGCCAACGTCCTGACTTTC.

In the case of this clonotype: A much larger clone is a single base away; this may be a read error. The chain uses TRBV20-1 and TRBJ1-1, with TRBD1 matching 8 bases. CDR1 and CDR2 from the germline V gene are DFQATT and SNEGSKA (reference sequence). The V and J ends lost 5 bases and 11 bases, in that order; junction bases with no gene match: 13. The CDR3 extends over 13 amino acids. CDR3 nucleotides: TGCAGTGCTGGCCGACAGGGGTCAGGGTCGGCTTTCTTT. Its protein is CSAGRQGSGSAFF.

Remarks on this clonotype: Since a much larger clone is just one base distant, this may be a read error. The J gene is TRBJ2-5, the V gene TRBV20-1; D gene ambiguous. Germline V gives CDR1 DFQATT, CDR2 SNEGSKA (reference sequence). This CDR3 has 12 residues. V was shortened by 3 bases and J by 2 bases, with 7 bases between the two germline ends. The CDR3 DNA is TGCAGTGCTAGGAGCGTACAAGAGACCCAGTACTTC. As protein: CSARSVQETQYF.

This clonotype was found many times. The rearrangement links TRBV29-1 to TRBJ2-5; no clear D gene. The CDR3 is 10 residues long. The germline V and J ends were trimmed by 7 bases and 5 bases, with 8 bases remaining between them. Germline assignment: CDR1 SQVTM and CDR2 ANQGSEA. In DNA form, the CDR3 reads TGCAGCGGTTACGGTGAGACCCAGTACTTC. It specifies CSGYGETQYF.

This clonotype was observed many times. The V gene is TRBV7-6, the J gene TRBJ2-1, with D perhaps matching TRBD1 or TRBD2 (5 bases each). V shed 1 base and J shed 8 bases, with 9 bases lying between them. This CDR3 is 13 amino acids long. Germline loops: CDR1 SGHVS, CDR2 FNYEAQ. The DNA of the CDR3 is TGTGCCAGCAGCTTAGGGATGGGGGATGAGCAGTTCTTC. Protein: CASSLGMGDEQFF.

Many counts were recorded for this clonotype. V gene TRBV20-1 combines with J gene TRBJ1-2, with 10 bases aligning to TRBD1. From germline, CDR1 is DFQATT and CDR2 SNEGSKA (reference sequence). The J segment lost 3 bases and the V segment lost 0 bases, leaving 7 bases of the junction unmatched. This CDR3 comprises 16 residues. The CDR3 bases are TGCAGTGCTAGAGATCCGGACAGGGGGGCGTACTATGGCTACACCTTC. Translation gives CSARDPDRGAYYGYTF.

This clonotype showed up just a few times. CDR3 sequence: CSAREPGALSNQPQHF. The CDR3 nucleotides read TGCAGTGCTAGGGAACCAGGGGCTCTTAGCAATCAGCCCCAGCATTTT. This chain links TRBV20-1 with TRBJ1-5, with D perhaps matching TRBD1 (6 bases). The CDR3 covers 16 residues. V was trimmed by 3 bases and J by 0 bases, leaving 15 bases between them. The germline V gene has CDR1 DFQATT and CDR2 SNEGSKA (reference sequence).

The V gene is TRBV6-1, the J gene TRBJ2-7, with D possibly being TRBD2 (7 bases). Trimming cost V 5 bases and J 2 bases, with 19 bases left between them. The CDR3 loop spans 16 amino acids. Germline CDR1 and CDR2: MNHNS and SASEGT. CDR3 nucleotides: TGTGCCAGCAGTAACGCCGTGATGGGGGGGCCCTACGAGCAGTACTTC. Its protein is CASSNAVMGGPYEQYF.

J is TRBJ2-3 and V is TRBV3-1; D is perhaps TRBD1 (5 bases). Trimming took off 4 bases at V and 2 bases at J, with 7 bases between the two ends. Per germline, CDR1 LGHDT and CDR2 YNNKEL (reference sequence). This CDR3 region has 13 residues. The CDR3 DNA follows: TGTGCCAGCAGCCCAGGGTTCACAGATACGCAGTATTTT. Protein sequence: CASSPGFTDTQYF.

The rearrangement links TRBV4-1 to TRBJ2-2, with TRBD1 matching 8 bases. V was clipped by 4 bases and J by 7 bases; unmatched bases: 11. The CDR3 totals 16 residues. Per germline, CDR1 MGHRA and CDR2 YSYEKL. CDR3 nucleotides: TGCGCCAGCAGCCGCTCGCAGGGGGCCATCGGCGGGGAGCTGTTTTTT. Protein: CASSRSQGAIGGELFF.

This clonotype has at least ten counts. The genes are TRBV25-1 and TRBJ2-1, with 7 bases fitting TRBD1. The CDR3 contains 15 residues. The V gene end was trimmed by 4 bases and the J gene end by 1 base; junction bases not matched to a gene: 4. Germline assignment: CDR1 MGHDK and CDR2 SYGVNS. In DNA, the CDR3 is TGTGCCAGCAGTGCGAACAGGGGATCCTACAATGAGCAGTTCTTC. Translating gives CASSANRGSYNEQFF.

A note on this clonotype: Just one base apart from a much larger clone, this may be a read error. This rearrangement joins TRBV12-3 or TRBV12-4 to TRBJ2-5, with 7 bases identical to TRBD1. V lost 8 bases to trimming and J lost 8 bases; unmatched junction nucleotides: 17. This CDR3 region has 15 residues. In DNA, the CDR3 is TGTGCCAGCGTTCGTCGACAGGGTCTCTCGGACACCCAGTACTTC. It encodes CASVRRQGLSDTQYF.

This rearrangement joins TRBV7-6 to TRBJ2-5; weak D call: TRBD1 (8 bases). The germline V gene encodes CDR1 SGHVS and CDR2 FNYEAQ. Trimming removed 9 bases from V and 7 bases from J, with 18 bases in between. This CDR3 comprises 13 residues. CDR3 loop: CASHTGGVGTQYF. CDR3 DNA sequence: TGTGCCAGTCATACAGGGGGGGTGGGGACCCAGTACTTC.

This clonotype was detected many times. The rearrangement joins TRBV5-1 to TRBJ2-7; D is undetermined. Between the trimmed V and J ends, which lost 0 bases and 0 bases, there was a span of 7 bases. The CDR3 extends over 14 amino acids. Germline CDR1 is SGHRS and CDR2 is YFSETQ. The DNA of the CDR3 is TGCGCCAGCAGCTTGGAAGTCCTCTCCTACGAGCAGTACTTC. Its translation is CASSLEVLSYEQYF.

This clonotype appeared many times. This sequence joins TRBV15 and TRBJ2-1, with 9 bases identical to TRBD1. Unmatched junction bases numbered 9, after V lost 0 bases and J lost 6 bases. There are 17 residues in the CDR3. Germline V gene data show CDR1 as LNHNV and CDR2 as YYDKDF (reference sequence). The CDR3 DNA is TGTGCCACCAGCAGAGATAGGCTGGGACAGGGAATCAATGAGCAGTTCTTC. Residues: CATSRDRLGQGINEQFF.

This clonotype has only a few counts. The V gene is TRBV5-1, the J gene TRBJ2-4; 7 nucleotides match TRBD2. Losses at the gene ends were 0 bases for V and 4 bases for J; bases not matched to a gene: 1. The CDR3 covers 14 residues. Germline assignment: CDR1 SGHRS and CDR2 YFSETQ. The DNA for the CDR3 is TGCGCCAGCAGCTTGGTGGGGGGGAAAAACATTCAGTACTTC. It translates to CASSLVGGKNIQYF. Drawing the rest from reference TRBV5-1 and TRBJ2-4, the complete variable domain is KAGVTQTPRYLIKTRGQQVTLSCSPISGHRSVSWYQQTPGQGLQFLFEYFSETQRNKGNFPGRFSGRQFSNSRSEMNVSTLELGDSALYLCASSLVGGKNIQYFGAGTRLSVL.

The rearrangement links TRBV29-1 to TRBJ2-2; 9 positions match TRBD1. CDR3 length: 14 amino acids. In germline, CDR1 is SQVTM, CDR2 ANQGSEA. V shed 6 bases, J shed 6 bases, and the junction held 8 bases outside the gene matches. CDR3 bases: TGCAGCGTGGGGACCGGGACAGGGTCCGGGGAGCTGTTTTTT. It codes for CSVGTGTGSGELFF.

The chain links TRBV20-1 to TRBJ2-3; 10 nucleotides line up with TRBD2. The CDR3 contains 18 residues. V trimming: 3 bases; J trimming: 0 bases; junction bases outside the gene matches: 12. Germline-derived CDR1 and CDR2 are DFQATT and SNEGSKA (reference sequence). In DNA, the CDR3 is TGCAGTGCTAGTACTTGGACTAGCGGCCTTACTAGCACAGATACGCAGTATTTT. This sequence encodes CSASTWTSGLTSTDTQYF.

This clonotype was detected a few times. The CDR3 region has the DNA TGTGCCAGCAGTCTCCTTCAGAGATTCTACGAGCAGTACTTC. This sequence encodes CASSLLQRFYEQYF. The gene calls are TRBV28 and TRBJ2-7; D is undetermined. Trimming left V 5 bases short and J 3 bases short, with 14 bases between. The CDR3 extends over 14 amino acids. Germline CDR1 reads MDHEN; CDR2 reads SYDVKM.

The rearrangement uses TRBV18 and TRBJ2-7, with 7 bases lining up with TRBD2. Germline CDR1 and CDR2: KGHSH and LQKENI. This CDR3 comprises 18 residues. Trimming cost V 2 bases and J 3 bases; bases outside gene matches: 16. The CDR3 sequence: CASSPIIMVGASGYEQYF. The CDR3 nucleotides are TGTGCCAGCTCACCAATTATAATGGTCGGGGCTAGCGGCTACGAGCAGTACTTC.

The genes are TRBV5-5 and TRBJ1-2; unclear D gene. The germline CDR1 and CDR2 sequences are SGHKS and YYEKEE (reference sequence). V shed 0 bases and J shed 4 bases, with 10 bases lying between them. The CDR3 runs 14 residues. CDR3 protein: CASSLGGTRYGYTF. DNA of the CDR3: TGTGCCAGCAGCTTGGGCGGCACACGCTATGGCTACACCTTC.

This chain connects TRBV2 to TRBJ2-1, with TRBD2 as a possible D gene (6 bases). Trimming took 11 bases from V and 10 from J, leaving 12 bases between them. Germline assignment: CDR1 SNHLY and CDR2 FYNNEI. CDR3 size: 10 residues. This CDR3 reads CASTGREQFF. CDR3 in DNA: TGTGCCTCTACGGGGAGGGAGCAGTTCTTC.

In this sample, this clonotype turned up many times. This rearrangement joins TRBV27 to TRBJ1-6; no clear D. This CDR3 spans 15 amino acids. V dropped 5 bases and J dropped 9 bases, with 17 bases sitting between them. CDR1 and CDR2 from the germline V gene are MNHEY and SMNVEV (reference sequence). This CDR3 is CASSAWTGLSSPLHF. CDR3 sequence (DNA): TGTGCCAGCAGTGCATGGACGGGATTGAGTTCACCCCTCCACTTT.

This clonotype was detected ten times or more. This chain connects TRBV29-1 to TRBJ2-3; 9 nucleotides align to TRBD1. Germline-derived CDR1 and CDR2 are SQVTM and ANQGSEA. With 5 bases clipped from V and 4 bases from J, the junction kept 7 bases outside the gene matches. The CDR3 extends over 14 amino acids. CDR3 sequence (DNA): TGCAGCGTTCGTCGGACAGGGGTCGCAGATACGCAGTATTTT. This encodes CSVRRTGVADTQYF.